A selection of T cell receptor beta chains follows, all from one sample in a study of brain T cells in children with intractable seizures. This table comes from immunoSEQ multiplex PCR, and its TCRdb copy is limited to in-frame clones, with some not included. The sample records approximately 41,000 clones, around 90% being singletons. Here the sequenced sample was peripheral blood, taken at surgery. These receptors were collected from a girl aged 2 to 9 with tuberous sclerosis and intractable seizures. CDR3s include the opening cysteine and the closing phenylalanine or tryptophan. A D gene is named only where the DNA matches it firmly. A clone size is listed for some rows: how often the clone was seen (once, few, many), or a class if it is expanded.

CDR3aa: CASSQGERPYQETQYF
CDR3nt: TGTGCCAGCAGCCAAGGGGAACGGCCGTACCAAGAGACCCAGTACTTC
v_gene: TRBV3-1/TRBV3-2
d_gene: -
j_gene: TRBJ2-5
abundance: -

CDR3aa: CASSLNTAYEQYF
CDR3nt: TGTGCCAGCAGCTTAAACACCGCCTACGAGCAGTACTTC
v_gene: TRBV5-5
d_gene: -
j_gene: TRBJ2-7
abundance: -

CDR3aa: CASSSIVGQGSYEQYF
CDR3nt: TGTGCCAGCTCATCAATAGTAGGACAGGGCTCCTACGAGCAGTACTTC
v_gene: TRBV18
d_gene: TRBD1
j_gene: TRBJ2-7
abundance: -

CDR3aa: CASSLMGYTEAFF
CDR3nt: TGTGCCAGCAGCTTAATGGGGTACACTGAAGCTTTCTTT
v_gene: TRBV11-2
d_gene: -
j_gene: TRBJ1-1
abundance: -

CDR3aa: CASSFPGTGRRAFF
CDR3nt: TGCGCCAGCAGCTTCCCCGGGACAGGGCGGAGAGCTTTCTTT
v_gene: TRBV5-1
d_gene: TRBD1
j_gene: TRBJ1-1
abundance: -

CDR3aa: CASSQVGTSGGALKTQYF
CDR3nt: TGTGCCAGCAGCCAAGTGGGGACTAGCGGGGGGGCATTAAAGACCCAGTACTTC
v_gene: TRBV3-1/TRBV3-2
d_gene: TRBD2
j_gene: TRBJ2-5
abundance: -

CDR3aa: CAWSVEVNTEAFF
CDR3nt: TGTGCCTGGAGTGTAGAGGTAAACACTGAAGCTTTCTTT
v_gene: TRBV30
d_gene: -
j_gene: TRBJ1-1
abundance: -

CDR3aa: CASSPLRDRAGGYTF
CDR3nt: TGCGCCAGCAGCCCGCTCCGGGACAGGGCAGGTGGCTACACCTTC
v_gene: TRBV5-1
d_gene: TRBD1
j_gene: TRBJ1-2
abundance: -

CDR3aa: CASSDTGILDTEAFF
CDR3nt: TGTGCCAGCTCAGATACAGGGATTCTGGACACTGAAGCTTTCTTT
v_gene: TRBV18
d_gene: -
j_gene: TRBJ1-1
abundance: -

CDR3aa: CASRRLVESYEQYF
CDR3nt: TGTGCCAGCCGACGACTAGTAGAATCCTACGAGCAGTACTTC
v_gene: TRBV5-5
d_gene: -
j_gene: TRBJ2-7
abundance: -

CDR3aa: CASREGTGNNSPLHF
CDR3nt: TGCGCCAGCAGAGAGGGGACGGGTAATAATTCACCCCTCCACTTT
v_gene: TRBV5-1
d_gene: -
j_gene: TRBJ1-6
abundance: -

CDR3aa: CASSQVERSRNTEAFF
CDR3nt: TGTGCCAGCAGCCAAGTGGAGAGAAGCAGGAACACTGAAGCTTTCTTT
v_gene: TRBV14
d_gene: -
j_gene: TRBJ1-1
abundance: few

CDR3aa: CASSETPPGIKNIQYF
CDR3nt: TGTGCCAGCAGTGAAACCCCTCCCGGAATCAAAAACATTCAGTACTTC
v_gene: TRBV6-1
d_gene: -
j_gene: TRBJ2-4
abundance: -

CDR3aa: CASSILLGQNSNQPQHF
CDR3nt: TGTGCCAGCAGCATTCTTTTAGGACAGAATAGCAATCAGCCCCAGCATTTT
v_gene: TRBV21-1
d_gene: -
j_gene: TRBJ1-5
abundance: -

CDR3aa: CASSLEGREETQYF
CDR3nt: TGTGCCAGCAGCTTAGAGGGCAGGGAGGAGACCCAGTACTTC
v_gene: TRBV11-2
d_gene: -
j_gene: TRBJ2-5
abundance: -

CDR3aa: CASSRTGDNSPLHF
CDR3nt: TGTGCCAGCAGCCGGACAGGGGATAATTCACCCCTCCACTTT
v_gene: TRBV7-7
d_gene: TRBD1
j_gene: TRBJ1-6
abundance: -

CDR3aa: CASNTARDTQYF
CDR3nt: TGTGCCAGCAATACGGCTCGGGATACGCAGTATTTT
v_gene: TRBV12-3/TRBV12-4
d_gene: -
j_gene: TRBJ2-3
abundance: -

CDR3aa: CANWGNQPQHF
CDR3nt: TGCGCCAACTGGGGCAATCAGCCCCAGCATTTT
v_gene: TRBV10-2
d_gene: -
j_gene: TRBJ1-5
abundance: -

CDR3aa: CASRGQGISNQPQHF
CDR3nt: TGTGCCAGCAGGGGACAGGGGATAAGCAATCAGCCCCAGCATTTT
v_gene: TRBV6-5
d_gene: TRBD1
j_gene: TRBJ1-5
abundance: -

CDR3aa: CASRDRRILNTEAFF
CDR3nt: TGTGCCAGCAGGGACAGGAGAATTTTGAACACTGAAGCTTTCTTT
v_gene: TRBV2
d_gene: TRBD1
j_gene: TRBJ1-1
abundance: -

CDR3aa: CASTQGGYGYTF
CDR3nt: TGTGCCAGTACCCAGGGCGGCTATGGCTACACCTTC
v_gene: TRBV19
d_gene: -
j_gene: TRBJ1-2
abundance: -

CDR3aa: CAISVYGGAGTDTQYF
CDR3nt: TGTGCCATCAGTGTATACGGGGGGGCCGGGACAGATACGCAGTATTTT
v_gene: TRBV10-3
d_gene: TRBD2
j_gene: TRBJ2-3
abundance: -

CDR3aa: CASSLGGGTGELFF
CDR3nt: TGCGCCAGCAGCTTGGGAGGAGGAACCGGGGAGCTGTTTTTT
v_gene: TRBV5-1
d_gene: -
j_gene: TRBJ2-2
abundance: once

CDR3aa: CASSKGHREQPQHF
CDR3nt: TGTGCCAGCAGCAAAGGCCACAGGGAACAGCCCCAGCATTTT
v_gene: TRBV21-1
d_gene: -
j_gene: TRBJ1-5
abundance: -

CDR3aa: CASTNKDRVYGYTF
CDR3nt: TGCGCCAGCACCAACAAGGACAGGGTCTATGGCTACACCTTC
v_gene: TRBV23-1
d_gene: TRBD1
j_gene: TRBJ1-2
abundance: once

CDR3aa: CASRSSYNSPLHF
CDR3nt: TGTGCCAGCAGGAGTTCCTATAATTCACCCCTCCACTTT
v_gene: TRBV11-1
d_gene: -
j_gene: TRBJ1-6
abundance: -

CDR3aa: CASSSGANVLTF
CDR3nt: TGCGCCAGCAGCTCTGGGGCCAACGTCCTGACTTTC
v_gene: TRBV5-1
d_gene: -
j_gene: TRBJ2-6
abundance: -

CDR3aa: CASSRPTVGTEAFF
CDR3nt: TGCGCCAGCAGCCGCCCGACGGTTGGGACTGAAGCTTTCTTT
v_gene: TRBV4-1
d_gene: -
j_gene: TRBJ1-1
abundance: -

CDR3aa: CASSLLAFLPYRDRVDQPQHF
CDR3nt: TGCGCCAGCAGCTTGTTAGCTTTTCTCCCGTACAGGGACCGAGTAGATCAGCCCCAGCATTTT
v_gene: TRBV5-1
d_gene: -
j_gene: TRBJ1-5
abundance: -

CDR3aa: CATSDFQSKAFF
CDR3nt: TGTGCCACCAGTGATTTTCAGAGCAAAGCTTTCTTT
v_gene: TRBV24-1
d_gene: -
j_gene: TRBJ1-1
abundance: -

CDR3aa: CASSDRDRLYNEQFF
CDR3nt: TGTGCCAGCAGCGACAGGGACCGACTTTACAATGAGCAGTTCTTC
v_gene: TRBV9
d_gene: -
j_gene: TRBJ2-1
abundance: -